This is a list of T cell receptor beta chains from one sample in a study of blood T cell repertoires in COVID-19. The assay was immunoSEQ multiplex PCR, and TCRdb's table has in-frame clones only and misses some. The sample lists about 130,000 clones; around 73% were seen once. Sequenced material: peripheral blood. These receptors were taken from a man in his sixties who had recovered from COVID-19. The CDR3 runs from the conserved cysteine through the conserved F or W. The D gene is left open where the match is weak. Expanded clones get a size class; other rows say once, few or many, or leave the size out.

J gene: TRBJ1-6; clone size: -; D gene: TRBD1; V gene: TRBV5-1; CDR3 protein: CASGTGAPNSPLHF; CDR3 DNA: TGCGCCAGCGGGACAGGGGCCCCTAACTCACCCCTCCACTTT
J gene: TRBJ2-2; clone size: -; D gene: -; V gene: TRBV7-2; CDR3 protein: CASSLGGENTGELFF; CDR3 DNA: TGTGCCAGCAGCTTAGGGGGGGAGAACACCGGGGAGCTGTTTTTT
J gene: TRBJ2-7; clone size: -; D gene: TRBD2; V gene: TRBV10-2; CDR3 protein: CASSVGGTSYEQYF; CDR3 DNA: TGCGCCAGCAGTGTGGGGGGGACCTCCTACGAGCAGTACTTC
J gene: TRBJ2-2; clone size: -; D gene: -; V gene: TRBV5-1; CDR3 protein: CASSSGYTGELFF; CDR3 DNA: TGCGCCAGCAGCTCGGGGTACACCGGGGAGCTGTTTTTT
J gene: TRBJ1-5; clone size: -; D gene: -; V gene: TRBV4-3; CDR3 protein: CASSQDLMAPGAQHF; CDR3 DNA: TGCGCCAGCAGCCAAGATCTAATGGCCCCCGGGGCCCAGCATTTT
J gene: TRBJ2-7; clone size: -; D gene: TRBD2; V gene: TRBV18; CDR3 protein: CASSPTGTSGASSYEQYF; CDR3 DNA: TGTGCCAGCTCCCCGACCGGGACTAGCGGAGCCAGCTCCTACGAGCAGTACTTC
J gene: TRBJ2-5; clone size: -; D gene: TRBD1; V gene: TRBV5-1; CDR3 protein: CASSYGQGRETQYF; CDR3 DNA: TGCGCCAGCAGCTACGGACAGGGGAGAGAGACCCAGTACTTC
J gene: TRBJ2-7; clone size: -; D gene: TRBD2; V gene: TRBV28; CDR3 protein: CASSSGLDEQYF; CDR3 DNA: TGTGCCAGCAGTTCTGGACTAGACGAGCAGTACTTC
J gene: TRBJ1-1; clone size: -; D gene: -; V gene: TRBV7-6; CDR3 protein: CASSLGGSLNTEAFF; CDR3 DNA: TGTGCCAGCAGCTTAGGTGGGAGCCTGAACACTGAAGCTTTCTTT
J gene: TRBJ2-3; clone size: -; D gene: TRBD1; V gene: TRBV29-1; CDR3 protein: CSVGPGQAPDTQYF; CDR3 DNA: TGCAGCGTTGGCCCAGGACAGGCCCCAGATACGCAGTATTTT
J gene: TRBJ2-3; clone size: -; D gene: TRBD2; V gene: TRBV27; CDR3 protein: CASSKGLAGATDTQYF; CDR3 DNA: TGTGCCAGCAGTAAGGGACTAGCGGGAGCGACAGATACGCAGTATTTT
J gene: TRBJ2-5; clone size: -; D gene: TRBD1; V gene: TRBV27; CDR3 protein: CASSPDREQETQYF; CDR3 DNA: TGTGCCAGCAGTCCCGACAGGGAACAAGAGACCCAGTACTTC
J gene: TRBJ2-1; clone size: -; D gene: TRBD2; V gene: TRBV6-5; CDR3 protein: CASQGLAGIEQFF; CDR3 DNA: TGTGCCAGCCAAGGACTAGCGGGGATAGAGCAGTTCTTC
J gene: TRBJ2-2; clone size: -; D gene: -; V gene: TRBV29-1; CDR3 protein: CSVPGQTPNTGELFF; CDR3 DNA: TGCAGCGTGCCCGGACAGACCCCAAACACCGGGGAGCTGTTTTTT
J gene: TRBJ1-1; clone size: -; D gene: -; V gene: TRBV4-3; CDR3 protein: CASSQDLAAMNTEAFF; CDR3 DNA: TGCGCCAGCAGCCAAGATCTGGCAGCGATGAACACTGAAGCTTTCTTT
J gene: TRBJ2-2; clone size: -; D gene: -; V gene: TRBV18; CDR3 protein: CASSSTQATGELFF; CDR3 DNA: TGTGCCAGCTCATCAACTCAGGCCACCGGGGAGCTGTTTTTT
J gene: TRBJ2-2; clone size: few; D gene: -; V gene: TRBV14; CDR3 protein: CASSPRLGASGELFF; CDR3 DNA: TGTGCCAGCAGCCCTCGTTTGGGGGCCTCCGGGGAGCTGTTTTTT
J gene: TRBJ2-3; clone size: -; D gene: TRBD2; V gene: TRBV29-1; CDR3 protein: CSVEDSGGAVDTQYF; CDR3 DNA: TGCAGCGTTGAAGATAGCGGGGGGGCAGTGGATACGCAGTATTTT
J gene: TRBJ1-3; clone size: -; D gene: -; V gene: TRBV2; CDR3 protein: CASSPQGYTIYF; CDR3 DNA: TGTGCCAGCAGTCCACAGGGTTACACCATATATTTT
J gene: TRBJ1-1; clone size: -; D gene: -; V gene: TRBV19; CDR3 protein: CASSIGNTNLMNTEAFF; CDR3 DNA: TGTGCCAGTAGTATTGGCAACACGAACCTTATGAACACTGAAGCTTTCTTT
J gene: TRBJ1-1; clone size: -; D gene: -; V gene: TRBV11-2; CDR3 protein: CASSLDLSGTSTVGEAFF; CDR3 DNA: TGTGCCAGCAGCTTAGATTTATCGGGGACATCGACCGTAGGTGAAGCTTTCTTT
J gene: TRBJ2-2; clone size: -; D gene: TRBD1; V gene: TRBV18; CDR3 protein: CASSPQGARAGELFF; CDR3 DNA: TGTGCCAGCTCACCACAGGGGGCAAGGGCCGGGGAGCTGTTTTTT
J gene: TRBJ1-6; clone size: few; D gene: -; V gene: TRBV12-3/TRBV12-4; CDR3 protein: CASSLEQNSPLHF; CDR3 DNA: TGTGCCAGCAGTTTAGAACAGAATTCACCCCTCCACTTT
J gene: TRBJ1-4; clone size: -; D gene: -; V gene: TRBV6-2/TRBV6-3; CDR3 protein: CASSYSIPRGLGEKLFF; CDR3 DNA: TGTGCCAGCAGTTACTCGATCCCCAGGGGCCTTGGCGAAAAACTGTTTTTT
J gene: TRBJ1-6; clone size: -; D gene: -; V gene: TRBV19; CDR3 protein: CATQPGGFVSPLHF; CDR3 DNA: TGTGCCACCCAACCGGGGGGGTTCGTATCACCCCTCCACTTT
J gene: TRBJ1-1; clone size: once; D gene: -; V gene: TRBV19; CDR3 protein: CASSPSRTSGEYTEAFF; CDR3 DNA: TGTGCCAGTAGTCCATCTCGGACCTCAGGGGAGTACACTGAAGCTTTCTTT
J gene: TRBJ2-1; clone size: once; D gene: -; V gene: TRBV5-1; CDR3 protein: CASSFPGSHNEQFF; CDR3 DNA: TGCGCCAGCAGCTTCCCGGGATCGCACAATGAGCAGTTCTTC
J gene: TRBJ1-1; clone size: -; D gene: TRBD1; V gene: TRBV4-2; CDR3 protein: CASSLIPGQTNTEAFF; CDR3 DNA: TGTGCCAGCAGCCTAATACCGGGACAGACGAACACTGAAGCTTTCTTT
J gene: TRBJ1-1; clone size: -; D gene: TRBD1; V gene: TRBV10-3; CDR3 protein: CASKGQGDTEAFF; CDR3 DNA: TGTGCCTCGAAAGGGCAGGGGGACACTGAAGCTTTCTTT
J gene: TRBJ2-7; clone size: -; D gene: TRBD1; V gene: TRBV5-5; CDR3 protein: CASSNPGQSIYEQYF; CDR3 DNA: TGTGCCAGCAGCAATCCGGGACAGTCAATCTACGAGCAGTACTTC
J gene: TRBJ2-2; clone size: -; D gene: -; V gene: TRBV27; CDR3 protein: CASSVDSLPGELFF; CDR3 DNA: TGTGCCAGCAGTGTGGACAGCCTGCCCGGGGAGCTGTTTTTT
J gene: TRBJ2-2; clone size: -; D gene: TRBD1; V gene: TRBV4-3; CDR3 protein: CASSPQTYRGRDTGELFF; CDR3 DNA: TGCGCCAGCAGCCCTCAAACCTACAGGGGTAGGGACACCGGGGAGCTGTTTTTT
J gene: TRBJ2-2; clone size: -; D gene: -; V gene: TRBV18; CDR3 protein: CASSPLGIGGSGELFF; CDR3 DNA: TGTGCCAGCTCACCACTAGGAATAGGCGGGTCCGGGGAGCTGTTTTTT
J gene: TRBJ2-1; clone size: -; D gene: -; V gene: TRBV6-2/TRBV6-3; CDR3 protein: CASSNQQGLNEQFF; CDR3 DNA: TGTGCCAGCAGCAATCAACAGGGTTTGAATGAGCAGTTCTTC
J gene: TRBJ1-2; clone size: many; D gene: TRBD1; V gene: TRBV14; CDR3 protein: CASRRQGSGAVGGGYTF; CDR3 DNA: TGTGCCAGCAGACGACAGGGGTCGGGCGCGGTCGGAGGTGGCTACACCTTC
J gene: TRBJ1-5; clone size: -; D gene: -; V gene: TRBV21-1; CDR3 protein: CASRSIRQGSNQPQHF; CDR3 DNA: TGTGCCAGCAGATCTATTAGACAGGGGAGCAATCAGCCCCAGCATTTT
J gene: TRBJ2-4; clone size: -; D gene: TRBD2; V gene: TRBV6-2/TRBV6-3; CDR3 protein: CASSYRGGGNIQYF; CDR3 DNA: TGTGCCAGCAGTTACCGGGGGGGCGGGAACATTCAGTACTTC
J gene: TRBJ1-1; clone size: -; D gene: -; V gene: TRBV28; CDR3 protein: CASSEFGTEAFF; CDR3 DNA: TGTGCCAGCAGTGAATTCGGCACTGAAGCTTTCTTT
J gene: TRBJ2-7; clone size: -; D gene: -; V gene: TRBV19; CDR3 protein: CASSMEKDGSPYEQYF; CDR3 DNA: TGTGCCAGTAGTATGGAGAAGGACGGGAGCCCCTACGAGCAGTACTTC
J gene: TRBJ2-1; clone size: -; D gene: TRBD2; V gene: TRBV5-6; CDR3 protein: CASSLYGGGAIAEQFF; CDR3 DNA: TGTGCCAGCAGCTTGTATGGCGGGGGGGCCATCGCTGAGCAGTTCTTC
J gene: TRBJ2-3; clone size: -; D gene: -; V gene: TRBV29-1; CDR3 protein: CSAIGGWQYF; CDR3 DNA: TGCAGCGCCATCGGCGGGTGGCAGTATTTT
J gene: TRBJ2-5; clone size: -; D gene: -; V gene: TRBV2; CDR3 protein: CASSAGRGSQETQYF; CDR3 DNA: TGTGCCAGCAGTGCGGGCAGGGGTAGCCAAGAGACCCAGTACTTC
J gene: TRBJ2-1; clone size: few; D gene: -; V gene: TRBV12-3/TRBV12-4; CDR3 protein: CASRSTDNEQFF; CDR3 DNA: TGTGCCAGCAGGTCGACAGACAATGAGCAGTTCTTC
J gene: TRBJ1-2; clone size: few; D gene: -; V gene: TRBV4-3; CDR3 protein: CASSQALQGDYGYTF; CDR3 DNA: TGCGCCAGCAGCCAGGCATTACAGGGAGACTATGGCTACACCTTC
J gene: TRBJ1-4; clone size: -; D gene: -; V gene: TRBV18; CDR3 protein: CASSAQGDNEKLFF; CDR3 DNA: TGTGCCAGCTCGGCACAGGGCGATAATGAAAAACTGTTTTTT
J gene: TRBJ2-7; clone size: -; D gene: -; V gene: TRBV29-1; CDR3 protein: CSVAGSSYEQYF; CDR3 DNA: TGCAGCGTCGCCGGGAGCTCCTACGAGCAGTACTTC
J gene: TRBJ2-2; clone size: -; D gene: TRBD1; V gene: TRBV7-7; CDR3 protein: CASSDRGPGELFF; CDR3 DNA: TGTGCTAGCAGCGACAGGGGGCCCGGGGAGCTGTTTTTT
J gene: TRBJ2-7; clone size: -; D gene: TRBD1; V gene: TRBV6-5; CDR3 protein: CASSYSGQGVFEQYF; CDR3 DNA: TGTGCCAGCAGTTACTCGGGACAGGGTGTATTCGAGCAGTACTTC
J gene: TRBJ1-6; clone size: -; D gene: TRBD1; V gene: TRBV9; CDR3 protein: CASSVWTGENSPLHF; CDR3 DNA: TGTGCCAGCAGCGTCTGGACAGGGGAAAATTCACCCCTCCACTTT
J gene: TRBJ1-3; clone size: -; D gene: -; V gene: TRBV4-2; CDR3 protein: CASSQVGREVGNTIYF; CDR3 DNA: TGTGCCAGCAGCCAAGTGGGGAGGGAGGTTGGAAACACCATATATTTT
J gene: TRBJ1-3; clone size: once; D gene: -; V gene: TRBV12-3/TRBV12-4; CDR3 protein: CASQRSGNTIYF; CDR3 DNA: TGTGCCTCCCAGCGCTCCGGAAACACCATATATTTT
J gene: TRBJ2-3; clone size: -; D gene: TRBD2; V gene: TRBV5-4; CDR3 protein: CASAWGRADTQYF; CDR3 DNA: TGTGCCAGTGCGTGGGGGAGGGCAGATACGCAGTATTTT
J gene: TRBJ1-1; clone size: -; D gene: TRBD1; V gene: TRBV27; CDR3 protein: CASSLFRDRGETEAFF; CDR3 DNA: TGTGCCAGCAGTCTCTTCCGGGACAGGGGAGAAACTGAAGCTTTCTTT
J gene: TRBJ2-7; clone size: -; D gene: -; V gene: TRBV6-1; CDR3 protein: CASSEPGGPSSYEQYF; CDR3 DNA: TGTGCCAGCAGTGAACCCGGGGGTCCGAGCTCCTACGAGCAGTACTTC
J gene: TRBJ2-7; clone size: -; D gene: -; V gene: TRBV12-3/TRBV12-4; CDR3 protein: CASSPDSSYEQYF; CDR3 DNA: TGTGCCAGCAGTCCCGATAGCTCCTACGAGCAGTACTTC
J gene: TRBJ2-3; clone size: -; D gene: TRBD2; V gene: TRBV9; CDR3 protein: CASSPRTSGDTQYF; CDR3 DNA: TGTGCCAGCAGCCCTCGGACTAGCGGAGATACGCAGTATTTT
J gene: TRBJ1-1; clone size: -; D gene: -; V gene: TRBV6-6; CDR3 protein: CASSPRPELEAFF; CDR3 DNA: TGTGCCAGCAGTCCGCGACCGGAGCTTGAAGCTTTCTTT
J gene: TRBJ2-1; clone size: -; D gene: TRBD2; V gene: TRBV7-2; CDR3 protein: CASSRILAAQFF; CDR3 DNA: TGTGCCAGCAGCCGAATACTAGCGGCCCAGTTCTTC
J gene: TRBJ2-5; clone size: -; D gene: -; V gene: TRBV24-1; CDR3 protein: CATSDPNRGGNQETQYF; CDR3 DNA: TGTGCCACCAGTGATCCCAACAGGGGGGGGAACCAAGAGACCCAGTACTTC
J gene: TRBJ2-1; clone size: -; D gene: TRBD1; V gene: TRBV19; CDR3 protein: CASNSGQGNYNEQFF; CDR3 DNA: TGTGCCAGTAACTCCGGACAGGGAAACTACAATGAGCAGTTCTTC